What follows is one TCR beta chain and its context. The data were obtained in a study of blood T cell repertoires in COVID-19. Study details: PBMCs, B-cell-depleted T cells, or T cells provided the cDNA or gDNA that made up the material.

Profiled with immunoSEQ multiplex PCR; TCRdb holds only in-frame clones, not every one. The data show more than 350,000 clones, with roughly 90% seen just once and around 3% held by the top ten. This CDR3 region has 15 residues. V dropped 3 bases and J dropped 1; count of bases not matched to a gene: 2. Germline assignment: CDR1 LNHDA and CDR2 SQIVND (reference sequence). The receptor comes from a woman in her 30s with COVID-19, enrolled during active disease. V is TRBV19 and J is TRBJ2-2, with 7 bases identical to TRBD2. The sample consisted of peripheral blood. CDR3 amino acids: CASSIRGGNTGELFF. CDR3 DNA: TGTGCCAGTAGTATCCGCGGGGGGAACACCGGGGAGCTGTTTTTT.